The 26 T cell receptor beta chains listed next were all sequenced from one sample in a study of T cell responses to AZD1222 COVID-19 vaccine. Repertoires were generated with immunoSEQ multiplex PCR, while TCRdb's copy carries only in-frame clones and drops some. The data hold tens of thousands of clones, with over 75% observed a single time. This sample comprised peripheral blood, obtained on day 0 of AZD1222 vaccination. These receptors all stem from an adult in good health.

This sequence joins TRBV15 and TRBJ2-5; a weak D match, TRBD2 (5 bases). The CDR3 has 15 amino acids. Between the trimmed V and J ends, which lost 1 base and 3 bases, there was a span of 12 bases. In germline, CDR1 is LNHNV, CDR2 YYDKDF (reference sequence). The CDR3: CATSRVSSLKETQYF. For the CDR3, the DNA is TGTGCCACCAGCAGAGTGTCTAGCCTTAAAGAGACCCAGTACTTC.

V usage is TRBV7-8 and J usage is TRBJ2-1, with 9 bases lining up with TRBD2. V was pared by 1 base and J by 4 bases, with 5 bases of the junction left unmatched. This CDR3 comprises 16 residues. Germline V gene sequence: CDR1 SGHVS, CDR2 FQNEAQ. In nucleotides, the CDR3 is TGTGCCAGCAGCTTAGTTGCTAGCGGGATGTACAATGAGCAGTTCTTC. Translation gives CASSLVASGMYNEQFF.

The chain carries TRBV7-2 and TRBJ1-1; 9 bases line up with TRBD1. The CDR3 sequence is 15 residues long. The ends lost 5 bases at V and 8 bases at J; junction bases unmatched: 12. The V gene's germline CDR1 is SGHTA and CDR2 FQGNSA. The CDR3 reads CASSGQGLPLSEAFF. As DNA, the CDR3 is TGTGCCAGCAGCGGACAGGGGCTCCCTCTTTCGGAAGCTTTCTTT.

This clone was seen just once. This CDR3 reads CASSSGFSSGELFF. In DNA form, the CDR3 reads TGTGCCAGCAGCTCGGGGTTCTCTTCCGGGGAGCTGTTTTTT. V usage is TRBV5-6 and J usage is TRBJ2-2; D possibly corresponds to TRBD2 (5 bases). The germline CDR1 and CDR2 sequences are SGHDT and YYEEEE. V was shortened by 3 bases and J by 6 bases, with 12 bases between the two germline ends. CDR3 length: 14 amino acids. The whole variable domain, filled in from reference TRBV5-6 and TRBJ2-2, reads DAGVTQSPTHLIKTRGQQVTLRCSPKSGHDTVSWYQQALGQGPQFIFQYYEEEERQRGNFPDRFSGHQFPNYSSELNVNALLLGDSALYLCASSSGFSSGELFFGEGSRLTVL.

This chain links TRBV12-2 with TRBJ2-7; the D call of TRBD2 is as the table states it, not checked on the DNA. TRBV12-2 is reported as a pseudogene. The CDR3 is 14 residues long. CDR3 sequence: CASRLAGREGEQYF. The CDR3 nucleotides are TGTGCAAGTCGCTTAGCCGGACGGGAGGGAGAGCAGTACTTC.

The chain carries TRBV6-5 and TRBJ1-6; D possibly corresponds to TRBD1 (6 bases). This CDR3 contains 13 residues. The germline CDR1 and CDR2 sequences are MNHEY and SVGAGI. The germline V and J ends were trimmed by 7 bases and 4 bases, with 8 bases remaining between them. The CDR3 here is CASNRVYNSPLHF. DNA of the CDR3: TGTGCCAGCAACAGGGTATATAATTCACCCCTCCACTTT.

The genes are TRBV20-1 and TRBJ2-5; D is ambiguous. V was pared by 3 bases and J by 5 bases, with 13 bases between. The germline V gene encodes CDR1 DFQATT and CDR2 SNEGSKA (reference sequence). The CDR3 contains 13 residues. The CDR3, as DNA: TGCAGTGCTAGTCGTATTCCGGATGAGACCCAGTACTTC. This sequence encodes CSASRIPDETQYF.

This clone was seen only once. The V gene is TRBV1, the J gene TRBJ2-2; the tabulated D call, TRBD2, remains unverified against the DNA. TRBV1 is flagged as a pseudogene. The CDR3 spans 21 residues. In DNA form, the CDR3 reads TGCACCAGCAGCCCGACCTTCCTAGCGGGAGTACCACGAGGGGACACCGGGGAGCTGTTTTTT. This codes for CTSSPTFLAGVPRGDTGELFF.

The CDR3 DNA is TGTGCCAGCAGTTCGGGGGGCAGATTGGGAGAGCAGTACTTC. It is translated as CASSSGGRLGEQYF. This rearrangement joins TRBV6-5 to TRBJ2-7; D might be TRBD2 (7 bases). V dropped 4 bases and J dropped 7 bases, with 17 bases sitting between them. Germline V lookup: CDR1 MNHEY, CDR2 SVGAGI. This CDR3 comprises 14 residues.

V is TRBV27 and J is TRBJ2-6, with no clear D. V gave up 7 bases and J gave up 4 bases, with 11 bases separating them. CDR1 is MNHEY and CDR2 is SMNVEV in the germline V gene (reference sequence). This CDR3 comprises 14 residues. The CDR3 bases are TGTGCCAGCACCCCGATGTTAGGGGCCAACGTCCTGACTTTC. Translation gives CASTPMLGANVLTF. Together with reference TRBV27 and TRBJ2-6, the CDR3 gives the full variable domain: EAQVTQNPRYLITVTGKKLTVTCSQNMNHEYMSWYRQDPGLGLRQIYYSMNVEVTDKGDVPEGYKVSRKEKRNFPLILESPSPNQTSLYFCASTPMLGANVLTFGAGSRLTVL.

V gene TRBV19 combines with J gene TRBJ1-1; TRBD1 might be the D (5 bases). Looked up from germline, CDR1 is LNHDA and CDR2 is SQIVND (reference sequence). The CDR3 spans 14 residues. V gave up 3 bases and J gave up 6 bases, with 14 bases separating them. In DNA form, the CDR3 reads TGTGCCAGTAGTATTACAGGAGCCCCGGCTGAAGCTTTCTTT. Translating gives CASSITGAPAEAFF.

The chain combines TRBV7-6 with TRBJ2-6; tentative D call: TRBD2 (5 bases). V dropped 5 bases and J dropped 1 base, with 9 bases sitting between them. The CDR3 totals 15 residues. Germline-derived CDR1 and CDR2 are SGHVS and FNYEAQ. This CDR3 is CASSGGPSGANVLTF. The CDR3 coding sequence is TGTGCCAGCAGCGGAGGTCCGTCTGGGGCCAACGTCCTGACTTTC.

Here the CDR3 DNA reads TGTGCCAGCAAATTTCACACTGAAGCTTTCTTT. Its protein product is CASKFHTEAFF. The chain links TRBV28 to TRBJ1-1; D uncertain. This CDR3 spans 11 amino acids. The germline CDR1 and CDR2 sequences are MDHEN and SYDVKM. The ends were cut back, 7 bases at V and 3 bases at J, with 6 bases in the middle.

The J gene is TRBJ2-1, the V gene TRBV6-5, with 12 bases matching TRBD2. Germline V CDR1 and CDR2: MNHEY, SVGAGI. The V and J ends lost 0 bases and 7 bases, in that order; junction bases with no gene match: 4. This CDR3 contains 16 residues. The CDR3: CASSYSTSGSKNEQFF. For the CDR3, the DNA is TGTGCCAGCAGTTACTCGACTAGCGGGAGTAAAAATGAGCAGTTCTTC.

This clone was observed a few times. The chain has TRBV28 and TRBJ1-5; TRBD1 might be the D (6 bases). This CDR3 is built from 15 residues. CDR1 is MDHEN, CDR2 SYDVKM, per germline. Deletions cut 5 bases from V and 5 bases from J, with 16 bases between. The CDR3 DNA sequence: TGTGCCAGCAGTCTATACAGGGCTCGGGATCAGCCCCAGCATTTT. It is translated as CASSLYRARDQPQHF. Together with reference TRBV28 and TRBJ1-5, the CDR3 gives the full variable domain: DVKVTQSSRYLVKRTGEKVFLECVQDMDHENMFWYRQDPGLGLRLIYFSYDVKMKEKGDIPEGYSVSREKKERFSLILESASTNQTSMYLCASSLYRARDQPQHFGDGTRLSIL.

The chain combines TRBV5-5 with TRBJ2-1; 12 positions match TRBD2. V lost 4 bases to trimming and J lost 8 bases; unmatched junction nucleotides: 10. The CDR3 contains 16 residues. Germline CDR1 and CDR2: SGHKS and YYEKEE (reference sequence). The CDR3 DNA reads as TGTGCCAGCAGCGGTCTAGCGGGAGGGCCATTGGATGAGCAGTTCTTC. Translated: CASSGLAGGPLDEQFF.

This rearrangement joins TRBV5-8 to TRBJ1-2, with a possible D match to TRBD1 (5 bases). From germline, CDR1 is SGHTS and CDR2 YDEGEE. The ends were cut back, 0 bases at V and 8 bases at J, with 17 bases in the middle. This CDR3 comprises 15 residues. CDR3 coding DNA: TGTGCCAGCAGCTTGGGGACAATCTACTTCGAAGGCTACACCTTC. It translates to CASSLGTIYFEGYTF.

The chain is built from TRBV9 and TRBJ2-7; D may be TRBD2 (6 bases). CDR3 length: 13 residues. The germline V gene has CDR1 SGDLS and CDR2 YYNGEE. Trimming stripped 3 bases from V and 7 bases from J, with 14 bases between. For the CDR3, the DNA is TGTGCCAGCAGCGGATCGGGACTTGGGGAGCAGTACTTC. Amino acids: CASSGSGLGEQYF. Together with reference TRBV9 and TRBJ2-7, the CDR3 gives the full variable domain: DSGVTQTPKHLITATGQRVTLRCSPRSGDLSVYWYQQSLDQGLQFLIQYYNGEERAKGNILERFSAQQFPDLHSELNLSSLELGDSALYFCASSGSGLGEQYFGPGTRLTVT.

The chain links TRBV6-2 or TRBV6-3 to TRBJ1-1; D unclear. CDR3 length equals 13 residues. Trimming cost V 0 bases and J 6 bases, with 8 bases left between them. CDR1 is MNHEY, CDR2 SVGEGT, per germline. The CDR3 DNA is TGTGCCAGCAGTTACTCGACGGGTCCTGAAGCTTTCTTT. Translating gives CASSYSTGPEAFF.

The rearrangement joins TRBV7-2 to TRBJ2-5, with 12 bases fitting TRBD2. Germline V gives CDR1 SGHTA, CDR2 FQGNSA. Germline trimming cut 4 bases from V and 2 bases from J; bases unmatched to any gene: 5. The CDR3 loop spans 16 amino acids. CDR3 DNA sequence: TGTGCCAGCAGCTCAAGGACTAGCGGGGCTCAAGAGACCCAGTACTTC. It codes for CASSSRTSGAQETQYF.

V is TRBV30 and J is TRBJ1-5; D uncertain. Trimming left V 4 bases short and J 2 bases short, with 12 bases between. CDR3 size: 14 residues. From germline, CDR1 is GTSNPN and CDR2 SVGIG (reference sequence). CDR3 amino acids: CAWNNDEGNQPQHF. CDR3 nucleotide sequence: TGTGCCTGGAATAACGACGAGGGCAATCAGCCCCAGCATTTT.

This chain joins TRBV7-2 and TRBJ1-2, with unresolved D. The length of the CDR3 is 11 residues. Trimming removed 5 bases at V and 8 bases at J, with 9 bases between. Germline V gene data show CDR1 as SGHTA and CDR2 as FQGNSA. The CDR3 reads CASSPNIGYTF. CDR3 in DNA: TGTGCCAGCAGCCCCAATATAGGCTACACCTTC.

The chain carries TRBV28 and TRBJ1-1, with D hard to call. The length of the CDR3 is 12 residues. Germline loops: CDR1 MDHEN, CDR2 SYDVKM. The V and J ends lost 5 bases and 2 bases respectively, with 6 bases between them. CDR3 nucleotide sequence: TGTGCCAGCAGTGATACCAACACTGAAGCTTTCTTT. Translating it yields CASSDTNTEAFF.

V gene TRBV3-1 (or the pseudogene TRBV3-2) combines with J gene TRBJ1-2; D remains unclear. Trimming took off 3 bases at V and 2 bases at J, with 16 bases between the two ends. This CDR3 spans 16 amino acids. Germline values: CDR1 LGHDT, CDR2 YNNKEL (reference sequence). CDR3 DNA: TGTGCCAGCAGCCATAGGTCACAGCCCGAAAACTATGGCTACACCTTC. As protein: CASSHRSQPENYGYTF.

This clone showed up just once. In DNA, the CDR3 is TGTGCCATCAAAGGACTAGCGGGAGGGCGGAATGAGCAGTTCTTC. Translated: CAIKGLAGGRNEQFF. The chain combines TRBV10-3 with TRBJ2-1; TRBD2 aligns across 15 bases. CDR1 and CDR2 (germline): ENHRY, SYGVKD. After removal of 7 bases from V and 7 bases from J, the junction contained 5 bases not matched to a gene. This CDR3 comprises 15 residues.

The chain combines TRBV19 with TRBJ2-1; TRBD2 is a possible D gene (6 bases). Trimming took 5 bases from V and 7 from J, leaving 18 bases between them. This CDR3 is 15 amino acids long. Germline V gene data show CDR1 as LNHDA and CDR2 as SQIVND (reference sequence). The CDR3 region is CASSSGLPAPNEQFF. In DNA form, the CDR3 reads TGTGCCAGTAGTTCGGGACTCCCAGCCCCAAATGAGCAGTTCTTC. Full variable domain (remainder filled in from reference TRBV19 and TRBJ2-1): DGGITQSPKYLFRKEGQNVTLSCEQNLNHDAMYWYRQDPGQGLRLIYYSQIVNDFQKGDIAEGYSVSREKKESFPLTVTSAQKNPTAFYLCASSSGLPAPNEQFFGPGTRLTVL.